The next 28 T cell receptor beta chains were all read from a single sample in a study of T cell repertoires in cytomegalovirus infection. Antigens of these TCRs are unknown. TCRdb analysed the reads with MiXCR anew, one entry per CDR3 protein. Of about 110,000 distinct CDR3 sequences in the sample, 10% are singletons; the top ten hold approximately 33%. The material sequenced was PBMCs, sequenced either directly or after in vitro stimulation (not recorded which). Receptors originate from a human donor in good health (CMV status not recorded). Some clones in this sample may be carry-over from other donors' samples.

The chain combines TRBV3-1 with TRBJ1-3; the match to TRBD1 covers 8 bases. V gave up 5 bases and J gave up 2 bases; unmatched junction bases: 2. This CDR3 has 14 residues. CDR1 LGHDT and CDR2 YNNKEL come from the germline V gene (reference sequence). The CDR3, as DNA: TGTGCCAGCAGCACGGGACAGGCTGGAAACACCATATATTTT. This sequence encodes CASSTGQAGNTIYF.

The chain carries TRBV20-1 and TRBJ1-1; D not resolved. CDR1 is DFQATT and CDR2 is SNEGSKA in the germline V gene (reference sequence). The CDR3 covers 12 residues. Trimming left V 5 bases short and J 0 bases short, with 7 bases between. The CDR3 sequence: CSASGMNTEAFF. For the CDR3, the DNA is TGCAGTGCTTCCGGGATGAACACTGAAGCTTTCTTT.

This clonotype was seen at least ten times. V is TRBV12-3 or TRBV12-4 and J is TRBJ2-3, with D possibly TRBD2 on 5 matching bases. V lost 6 bases to trimming and J lost 4 bases, with 17 bases between them. The CDR3 loop spans 15 amino acids. The chain's CDR3 is CASSLDSPVADTQYF. The CDR3 DNA is TGTGCCAGCAGCCTGGACTCCCCGGTGGCAGATACGCAGTATTTT.

The sample holds many counts of this clonotype. The chain joins TRBV7-2 to TRBJ1-1, with 7 bases fitting TRBD1. Germline-derived CDR1 and CDR2 are SGHTA and FQGNSA. The CDR3 is 14 amino acids. V was clipped by 5 bases and J by 0 bases; unmatched bases: 3. CDR3 bases: TGTGCCAGCAGCCCAGGGGGGTTGAACACTGAAGCTTTCTTT. It specifies CASSPGGLNTEAFF.

J is TRBJ2-3 and V is TRBV12-3 or TRBV12-4, with 9 bases matching TRBD2. Germline trimming cut 4 bases from V and 6 bases from J; bases unmatched to any gene: 17. CDR3 length equals 18 residues. The CDR3 spells CASSSNGLANIPGDTQYF. The DNA of the CDR3 is TGTGCCAGCAGTTCCAACGGACTAGCGAATATCCCTGGGGATACGCAGTATTTT.

This clonotype was counted at least ten times. The genes are TRBV28 and TRBJ2-7; D is uncertain. This CDR3 has 11 amino acids. Germline CDR1 is MDHEN and CDR2 is SYDVKM. Deletions cut 5 bases from V and 4 bases from J, with 6 bases between. CDR3 sequence reads: CASSQVYEQYF. CDR3 coding DNA: TGTGCCAGCAGTCAAGTATACGAGCAGTACTTC.

This clonotype has at least ten counts. The chain carries TRBV4-2 and TRBJ2-1, with 7 bases fitting TRBD2. Germline CDR1 LGHNA, CDR2 YNFKEQ. The CDR3 has 17 amino acids. V was pared by 0 bases and J by 6 bases, with 11 bases of the junction left unmatched. The CDR3 loop is CASSQDGGRGFVNEQFF. The CDR3 DNA follows: TGTGCCAGCAGCCAAGATGGAGGGCGGGGGTTTGTCAATGAGCAGTTCTTC.

In its sample, this clonotype was seen a few times. This sequence joins TRBV27 and TRBJ2-1; D is unclear. The CDR3 is made up of 13 amino acids. The V and J ends lost 5 bases and 6 bases respectively, with 11 bases between them. Germline V gene data show CDR1 as MNHEY and CDR2 as SMNVEV (reference sequence). CDR3 nucleotides: TGTGCCAGCAGTAGAGGTATTCGCAATGAGCAGTTCTTC. Protein: CASSRGIRNEQFF.

This clonotype was seen repeatedly, ten times or more. V is TRBV19 and J is TRBJ2-5, with D perhaps matching TRBD2 (5 bases). V was shortened by 5 bases and J by 2 bases, with 12 bases between the two germline ends. Germline V CDR1 and CDR2: LNHDA, SQIVND (reference sequence). The CDR3 is 14 residues long. CDR3 protein: CASSELGVQETQYF. CDR3 bases: TGTGCCAGTAGTGAACTCGGGGTACAAGAGACCCAGTACTTC.

The rearrangement joins TRBV9 to TRBJ1-4; D is undetermined. This CDR3 spans 14 amino acids. V was trimmed by 0 bases and J by 5 bases, leaving 8 bases between them. Per the germline V gene, CDR1 is SGDLS and CDR2 is YYNGEE. Here the CDR3 reads CASSVGMGNEKLFF. The DNA of the CDR3 is TGTGCCAGCAGCGTAGGGATGGGAAATGAAAAACTGTTTTTT.

This clonotype was detected ten times or more. The chain carries TRBV7-2 and TRBJ1-1, with D perhaps matching TRBD1 (5 bases). The CDR3 is 17 amino acids. Germline CDR1 is SGHTA and CDR2 is FQGNSA. The V gene lost 1 base and the J gene lost 3 bases, with 18 bases spanning the gap. CDR3 sequence (DNA): TGTGCCAGCAGCTTAGTCTTAGACTCCCTGGGGGACACTGAAGCTTTCTTT. It yields the protein CASSLVLDSLGDTEAFF.

This clonotype was observed at least ten times. The chain combines TRBV9 with TRBJ1-2; 8 bases agree with TRBD1. The CDR3 sequence is 14 residues long. V gave up 4 bases and J gave up 4 bases; unmatched junction bases: 6. Germline loops: CDR1 SGDLS, CDR2 YYNGEE. The CDR3 sequence: CASSSQTGVYGYTF. The CDR3, as DNA: TGTGCCAGCAGCTCACAGACAGGGGTCTATGGCTACACCTTC.

This clonotype was observed many times. The DNA of the CDR3 is TGTGCCAGCAGCCGGGACAACTACGAGCAGTACGTC. It encodes CASSRDNYEQYV. This sequence joins TRBV5-6 and TRBJ2-7; D perhaps matches TRBD1 (6 bases). V dropped 4 bases and J dropped 3 bases, with 8 bases sitting between them. CDR1 is SGHDT, CDR2 YYEEEE, per germline. This CDR3 spans 12 amino acids.

The rearrangement links TRBV29-1 to TRBJ2-7; tentative D call: TRBD2 (7 bases). Trimming cost V 1 base and J 6 bases, with 13 bases left between them. There are 13 residues in the CDR3. Germline CDR1 and CDR2: SQVTM and ANQGSEA. CDR3 sequence (DNA): TGCAGCGTTGAAGGCGGGGGCGTGGGCGAGCAGTACTTC. It yields the protein CSVEGGGVGEQYF.

The genes are TRBV9 and TRBJ2-1, with D possibly matching TRBD1 (6 bases). V lost 2 bases to trimming and J lost 2 bases, with 11 bases between them. Germline V lookup: CDR1 SGDLS, CDR2 YYNGEE. The CDR3 totals 15 residues. CDR3 nucleotides: TGTGCCAGCAGCGTGAGGGGGTTACCCTACAATGAGCAGTTCTTC. It codes for CASSVRGLPYNEQFF.

This clonotype came up many times. This chain connects TRBV19 to TRBJ2-3, with 11 nucleotides matching TRBD2. Losses at the gene ends were 4 bases for V and 6 bases for J; bases not matched to a gene: 9. The germline V gene has CDR1 LNHDA and CDR2 SQIVND (reference sequence). The CDR3 covers 16 residues. The CDR3 loop is CASSKATSGIGDTQYF. CDR3 nucleotide sequence: TGTGCCAGTAGTAAGGCGACTAGCGGGATTGGGGATACGCAGTATTTT.

The chain recombines TRBV19 with TRBJ1-1; the D is unclear. With 2 bases removed from V and 3 bases from J, the gap between germline ends came to 19 bases. The V gene's germline CDR1 is LNHDA and CDR2 SQIVND (reference sequence). The CDR3 sequence is 17 residues long. This CDR3 reads CASSILARYKLDTEAFF. CDR3 sequence (DNA): TGTGCCAGTAGTATATTGGCGAGATACAAATTAGACACTGAAGCTTTCTTT. Full variable domain (rest looked up from reference TRBV19 and TRBJ1-1): DGGITQSPKYLFRKEGQNVTLSCEQNLNHDAMYWYRQDPGQGLRLIYYSQIVNDFQKGDIAEGYSVSREKKESFPLTVTSAQKNPTAFYLCASSILARYKLDTEAFFGQGTRLTVV.

This clonotype was counted at least ten times. The chain is built from TRBV7-2 and TRBJ2-1; 8 bases agree with TRBD2. V shed 6 bases and J 0 bases; nucleotides not matched to a gene: 10. The length of the CDR3 is 17 residues. Germline V gene sequence: CDR1 SGHTA, CDR2 FQGNSA. This CDR3 is CASRFMTSENSYNEQFF. CDR3 bases: TGTGCCAGCAGGTTTATGACTAGCGAGAACTCCTACAATGAGCAGTTCTTC.

The chain recombines TRBV7-2 with TRBJ2-7, with TRBD2 matching over 8 bases. With 3 bases clipped from V and 10 bases from J, the junction kept 8 bases outside the gene matches. Per the germline V gene, CDR1 is SGHTA and CDR2 is FQGNSA. CDR3 length equals 13 residues. CDR3 sequence (DNA): TGTGCCAGCAGCTTGATGGGAGCGGGGGTTCAGTACTTC. Translating it yields CASSLMGAGVQYF. The variable domain in full, with the rest retrieved from reference TRBV7-2 and TRBJ2-7, is GAGVSQSPSNKVTEKGKDVELRCDPISGHTALYWYRQSLGQGLEFLIYFQGNSAPDKSGLPSDRFSAERTGGSVSTLTIQRTQQEDSAVYLCASSLMGAGVQYFGPGTRLTVT.

This clonotype has at least ten counts. The chain combines TRBV7-8 with TRBJ2-5; D tentatively reads TRBD1 or TRBD2 (5 bases each). CDR1 and CDR2 from the germline V gene are SGHVS and FQNEAQ. The CDR3 has 15 residues. The V and J ends lost 1 base and 0 bases respectively, with 9 bases between them. This CDR3 is CASSLGDAYQETQYF. The CDR3 DNA reads TGTGCCAGCAGCTTAGGGGACGCTTACCAAGAGACCCAGTACTTC.

This clonotype was recorded a few times. The chain uses TRBV12-3 or TRBV12-4 and TRBJ1-4, with 9 bases that match TRBD1. The V segment lost 4 bases and the J segment 7 bases; nucleotides outside the gene matches: 4. CDR3 length equals 14 residues. The CDR3 DNA follows: TGTGCCAGCAGTTGGACAGGGGAGGGTGAAAAACTGTTTTTT. Its protein is CASSWTGEGEKLFF.

This clonotype has at least ten counts. The genes are TRBV11-3 and TRBJ2-1, with D unclear. Trimming pared 1 base from V and 5 bases from J, leaving 9 bases between. The CDR3 length is 14 residues. Germline V gene lookup returns CDR1 SGHNT and CDR2 YENEEA. The CDR3 is CASSLAPSDNEQFF. The CDR3 DNA is TGTGCCAGCAGCTTAGCCCCCTCGGACAATGAGCAGTTCTTC.

This clonotype has at least ten counts. This chain uses TRBV6-2 or TRBV6-3 with TRBJ1-5; D unclear. The CDR3 covers 16 residues. Germline CDR1 and CDR2: MNHEY and SVGEGT. Trimming took 0 bases from V and 3 from J, leaving 12 bases between them. CDR3 protein: CASSYSGGSYNQPQHF. Here the CDR3 DNA reads TGTGCCAGCAGTTACTCGGGAGGGTCATACAATCAGCCCCAGCATTTT.

The sample holds many counts of this clonotype. The gene calls are TRBV7-8 and TRBJ2-5, with 8 bases fitting TRBD2. V was clipped by 7 bases and J by 2 bases; unmatched bases: 9. Germline V gives CDR1 SGHVS, CDR2 FQNEAQ. CDR3 length equals 15 residues. The CDR3 DNA reads as TGTGCCAGCACCCCCGGGACTAGGAATCAAGAGACCCAGTACTTC. It encodes CASTPGTRNQETQYF.

This clonotype has more than one count but fewer than ten. The V call is TRBV7-4, the J call TRBJ1-2; D may be TRBD1 (5 bases). Germline assignment: CDR1 SGHVT and CDR2 SQSDAQ. The CDR3 is 16 residues long. V lost 4 bases and J lost 4, with 19 bases in between. CDR3 sequence: CASSSELGQGFYGYTF. CDR3 sequence (DNA): TGTGCCAGCAGCTCCGAATTGGGGCAGGGCTTCTATGGCTACACCTTC. Full variable domain (missing parts from reference TRBV7-4 and TRBJ1-2): GAGVSQSPRYKVAKRGRDVALRCDSISGHVTLYWYRQTLGQGSEVLTYSQSDAQRDKSGRPSGRFSAERPERSVSTLKIQRTEQGDSAVYLCASSSELGQGFYGYTFGSGTRLTVV.

The V gene is TRBV7-9, the J gene TRBJ1-1; possible D gene TRBD1, 5 bases. CDR1 is SEHNR, CDR2 FQNEAQ, per germline (reference sequence). The CDR3 is 13 residues long. Between the trimmed V and J ends, which lost 4 bases and 10 bases, there was a span of 16 bases. This CDR3 reads CASSWDGRSGAFF. Here the CDR3 DNA reads TGTGCCAGCAGCTGGGACGGTCGTAGTGGAGCTTTCTTT.

J is TRBJ2-5 and V is TRBV28; 10 nucleotides agree with TRBD2. Germline CDR1 MDHEN, CDR2 SYDVKM. This CDR3 spans 15 amino acids. V shed 4 bases and J 4 bases; nucleotides not matched to a gene: 6. CDR3 bases: TGTGCCAGCAGTTCTACTAGCGGGATGGGAGAGACCCAGTACTTC. Protein: CASSSTSGMGETQYF. The full variable domain, rest sourced from reference TRBV28 and TRBJ2-5, is DVKVTQSSRYLVKRTGEKVFLECVQDMDHENMFWYRQDPGLGLRLIYFSYDVKMKEKGDIPEGYSVSREKKERFSLILESASTNQTSMYLCASSSTSGMGETQYFGPGTRLLVL.

This chain links TRBV29-1 with TRBJ2-5, with 9 bases aligning to TRBD2. This CDR3 is 15 amino acids long. Trimming cost V 3 bases and J 9 bases; bases outside gene matches: 14. CDR1 SQVTM and CDR2 ANQGSEA come from the germline V gene. CDR3 amino acids: CSVEDLAGYAGAQYF. CDR3 nucleotide sequence: TGCAGCGTTGAGGACCTAGCGGGATACGCTGGGGCCCAGTACTTC.